This TCR beta chain was identified in a study of metastatic and nonmetastatic thyroid tumors. For the study at large: Across blood and tumor or nodule tissue, repertoires from malignant and benign thyroid patients were compared with one another. Overall study results and limits: In blood and tumor, TCR beta diversity was reportedly significantly higher in malignant thyroid tumors than in benign nodules.

This clone has at least ten counts. Its antigen is currently unknown. Original analysis: Using the CDR3 differences seen across clinicopathological groups, the authors built a distant-metastasis classifier for papillary thyroid cancer, which was meant to discriminate distant-metastatic patients. TCRdb reprocessed the PCR reads using MiXCR. The V and J calls follow TCRdb's processing rather than the paper's. The sample carries 35,000 to 50,000 clones, roughly 13% recorded once. CDR3 length: 15 residues. Trimming pared 5 bases from V and 3 bases from J, leaving 14 bases between. CDR1 SGHTA and CDR2 FQGNSA come from the germline V gene. Thyroid surgery was performed in patients who had received no treatment beforehand.

The V and J genes are TRBV7-2 and TRBJ1-5, with D maybe TRBD1 (6 bases). The receptor was isolated from a female donor with papillary thyroid cancer or a benign thyroid nodule (not recorded which). Some clones in this sample may be carry-over from other donors' samples. Input material: blood. The CDR3 region is CASSPITGNNQPQHF. Here the CDR3 DNA reads TGTGCCAGCAGCCCGATCACAGGGAACAATCAGCCCCAGCATTTT.